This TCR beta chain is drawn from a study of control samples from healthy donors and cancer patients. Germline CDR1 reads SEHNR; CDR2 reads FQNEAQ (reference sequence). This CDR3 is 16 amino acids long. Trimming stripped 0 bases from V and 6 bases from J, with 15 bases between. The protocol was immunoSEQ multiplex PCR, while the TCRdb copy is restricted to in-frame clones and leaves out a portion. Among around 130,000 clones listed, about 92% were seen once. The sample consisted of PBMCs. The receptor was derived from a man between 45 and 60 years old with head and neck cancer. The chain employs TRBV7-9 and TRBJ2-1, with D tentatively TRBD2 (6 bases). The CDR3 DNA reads TGTGCCAGCAGCTTAGCCCAGCCGGGACTCCTCAATGAGCAGTTCTTC. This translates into CASSLAQPGLLNEQFF. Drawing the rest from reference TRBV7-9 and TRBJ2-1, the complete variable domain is DTGVSQNPRHKITKRGQNVTFRCDPISEHNRLYWYRQTLGQGPEFLTYFQNEAQLEKSRLLSDRFSAERPKGSFSTLEIQRTEQGDSAMYLCASSLAQPGLLNEQFFGPGTRLTVL.